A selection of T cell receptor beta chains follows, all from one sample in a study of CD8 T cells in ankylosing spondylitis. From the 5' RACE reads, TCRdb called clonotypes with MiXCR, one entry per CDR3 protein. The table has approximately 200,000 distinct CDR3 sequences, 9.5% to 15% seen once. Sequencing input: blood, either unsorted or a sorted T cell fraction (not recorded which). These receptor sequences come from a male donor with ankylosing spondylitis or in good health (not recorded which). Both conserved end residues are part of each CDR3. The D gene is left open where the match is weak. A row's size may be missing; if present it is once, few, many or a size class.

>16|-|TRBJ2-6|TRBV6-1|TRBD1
CASCLLTGVGANVLTF
TGTGCCAGCTGCCTTCTTACAGGGGTTGGGGCCAACGTCCTGACTTTC
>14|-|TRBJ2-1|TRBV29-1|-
CSVERDSSYNEQFF
TGCAGCGTTGAACGCGACTCTTCCTACAATGAGCAGTTCTTC
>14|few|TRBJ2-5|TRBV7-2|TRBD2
CASRPSGREETQYF
TGTGCCAGCAGACCTAGCGGGAGGGAAGAGACCCAGTACTTC
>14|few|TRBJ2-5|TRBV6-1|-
CASSGFSVEETQYF
TGTGCCAGCAGTGGATTTTCAGTCGAAGAGACCCAGTACTTC
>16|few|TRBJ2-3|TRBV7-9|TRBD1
CASSEGTGFLTDTQYF
TGTGCCAGCAGCGAAGGGACAGGGTTCCTCACAGATACGCAGTATTTT
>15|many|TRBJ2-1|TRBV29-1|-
CSVERAEGVQNEQFF
TGCAGCGTTGAAAGGGCGGAGGGAGTACAAAATGAGCAGTTCTTC
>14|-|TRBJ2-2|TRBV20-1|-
CSARDLANTGELFF
TGCAGTGCTAGAGATCTGGCGAACACCGGGGAGCTGTTTTTT
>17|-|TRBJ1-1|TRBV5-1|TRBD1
CASSFDPGQGALGEAFF
TGCGCCAGCAGCTTTGACCCGGGACAGGGGGCTTTGGGTGAAGCTTTCTTT
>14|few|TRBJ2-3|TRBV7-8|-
CASSLGGDTDTQYF
TGTGCCAGCAGCTTGGGGGGAGACACAGATACGCAGTATTTT
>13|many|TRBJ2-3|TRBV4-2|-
CASSQDRTDTQYF
TGTGCCAGCAGCCAAGATCGCACAGATACGCAGTATTTT
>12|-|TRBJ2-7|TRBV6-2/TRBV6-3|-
CASSTHRPEQYF
TGTGCCAGCAGTACCCACAGGCCCGAGCAGTACTTC
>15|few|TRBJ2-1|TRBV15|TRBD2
CATSRVLAGLNEQFF
TGTGCCACCAGCAGAGTACTAGCGGGGTTAAATGAGCAGTTCTTC
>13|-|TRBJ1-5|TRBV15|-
CATGRGKNQPQHF
TGTGCCACCGGCAGGGGTAAGAATCAGCCCCAGCATTTT
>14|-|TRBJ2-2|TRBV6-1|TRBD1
CASGTVTNTGELFF
TGTGCCAGCGGGACAGTAACGAACACCGGGGAGCTGTTTTTT
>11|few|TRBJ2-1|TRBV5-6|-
CASSLDHEQFF
TGTGCCAGCAGCTTGGACCATGAGCAGTTCTTC
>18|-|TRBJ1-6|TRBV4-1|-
CASSQISGMGQGNSPLHF
TGCGCCAGCAGCCAAATTTCGGGGATGGGGCAGGGAAATTCACCCCTCCACTTT
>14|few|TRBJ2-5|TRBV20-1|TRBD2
CSARAGGPGETQYF
TGCAGTGCCCGAGCGGGGGGGCCTGGGGAGACCCAGTACTTC
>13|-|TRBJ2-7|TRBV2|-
CASSEATGFEQYF
TGTGCCAGCAGTGAAGCTACGGGGTTCGAGCAGTACTTC
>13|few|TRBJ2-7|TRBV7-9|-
CASSLAPGVEQYF
TGTGCCAGCAGCTTAGCGCCAGGGGTCGAGCAGTACTTC
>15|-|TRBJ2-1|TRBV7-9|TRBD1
CASSLTPGTGNEQFF
TGTGCCAGCAGCTTAACCCCTGGGACAGGCAATGAGCAGTTCTTC
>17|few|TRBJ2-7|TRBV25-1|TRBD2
CASSAPPIAGGVYEQYF
TGTGCCAGCAGTGCCCCTCCGATAGCGGGAGGAGTCTACGAGCAGTACTTC
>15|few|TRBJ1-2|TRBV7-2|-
CASSLIDGAGYGYTF
TGTGCCAGCAGCTTAATTGATGGGGCAGGCTATGGCTACACCTTC
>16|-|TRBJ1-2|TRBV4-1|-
CASSQDLYPEDYGYTF
TGCGCCAGCAGCCAAGACTTGTACCCAGAGGACTATGGCTACACCTTC
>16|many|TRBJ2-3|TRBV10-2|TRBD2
CASSEREGQRADTQYF
TGCGCCAGCAGTGAGCGGGAGGGCCAGAGGGCAGATACGCAGTATTTT
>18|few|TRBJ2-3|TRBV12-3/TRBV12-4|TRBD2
CASSPGGSGRFPTDTQYF
TGTGCCAGCAGCCCGGGGGGTAGCGGGAGGTTTCCCACAGATACGCAGTATTTT
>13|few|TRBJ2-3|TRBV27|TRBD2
CASSPSGGNTQYF
TGTGCCAGCAGTCCGTCGGGGGGGAATACGCAGTATTTT
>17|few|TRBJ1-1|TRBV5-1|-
CASSFIWFRGLNTEAFF
TGCGCCAGCAGTTTTATTTGGTTTAGAGGTTTGAACACTGAAGCTTTCTTT
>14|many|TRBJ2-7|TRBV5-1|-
CASSLAQGSDEQYF
TGCGCCAGCAGCTTGGCCCAGGGGAGCGACGAGCAGTACTTC
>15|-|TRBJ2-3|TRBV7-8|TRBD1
CASSHPTGGTDTQYF
TGTGCCAGCAGCCATCCGACAGGGGGCACAGATACGCAGTATTTT
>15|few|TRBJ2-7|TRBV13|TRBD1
CASSRDRGPPYEQYF
TGTGCCAGCAGCCGGGACAGGGGTCCTCCCTACGAGCAGTACTTC
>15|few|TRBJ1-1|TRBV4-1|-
CASSQETGGWTEAFF
TGCGCCAGCAGCCAAGAAACGGGGGGATGGACTGAAGCTTTCTTT
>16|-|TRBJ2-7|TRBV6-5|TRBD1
CASSYSGDGTGYEQYF
TGTGCCAGCAGTTACTCAGGTGACGGGACAGGGTACGAGCAGTACTTC
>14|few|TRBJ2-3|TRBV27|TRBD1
CASRGDSPADTQYF
TGTGCCAGCAGGGGGGACAGTCCCGCAGATACGCAGTATTTT
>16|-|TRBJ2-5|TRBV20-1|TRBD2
CSARGLAGGLQETQYF
TGCAGTGCTAGGGGACTAGCGGGGGGCCTACAAGAGACCCAGTACTTC
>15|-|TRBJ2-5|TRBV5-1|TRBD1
CASRAPGQGRETQYF
TGCGCCAGCAGGGCCCCAGGACAGGGGAGGGAGACCCAGTACTTC
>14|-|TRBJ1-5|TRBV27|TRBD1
CASRPGTANQPQHF
TGTGCCAGCCGGCCTGGGACAGCTAATCAGCCCCAGCATTTT
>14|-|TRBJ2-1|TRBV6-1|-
CASRMETGVDEQFF
TGTGCCAGCAGAATGGAGACAGGCGTGGATGAGCAGTTCTTC
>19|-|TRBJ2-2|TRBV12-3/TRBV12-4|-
CASSFYQDKLGTSTGELFF
TGTGCCAGCAGTTTTTATCAGGACAAGTTGGGGACCTCCACCGGGGAGCTGTTTTTT
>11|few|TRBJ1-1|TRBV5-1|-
CASALNTEAFF
TGCGCCAGCGCCCTCAACACTGAAGCTTTCTTT
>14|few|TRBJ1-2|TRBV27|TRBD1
CASSPQGAFYGYTF
TGTGCCAGCAGTCCCCAGGGGGCCTTCTATGGCTACACCTTC
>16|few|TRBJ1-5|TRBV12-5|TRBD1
CASGGQGPYSNQPQHF
TGTGCTAGTGGTGGACAGGGCCCGTATAGCAATCAGCCCCAGCATTTT
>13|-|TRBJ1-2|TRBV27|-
CASRLGEGYGYTF
TGTGCCAGCAGATTGGGCGAGGGATACGGCTACACCTTC
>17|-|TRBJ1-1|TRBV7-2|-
CASSLVPGLALNTEAFF
TGTGCCAGCAGCTTAGTACCGGGACTCGCTTTGAACACTGAAGCTTTCTTT
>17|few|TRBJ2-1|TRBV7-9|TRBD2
CASSFPLAGVSYNEQFF
TGTGCCAGCAGCTTTCCGTTAGCGGGAGTGTCCTACAATGAGCAGTTCTTC
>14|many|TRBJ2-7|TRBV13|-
CASSLATNPYEQYF
TGTGCCAGCAGCTTAGCGACTAACCCATACGAGCAGTACTTC
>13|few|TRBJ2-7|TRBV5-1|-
CASSLTGSSEQYF
TGCGCCAGCAGCTTAACGGGGTCTTCCGAGCAGTACTTC
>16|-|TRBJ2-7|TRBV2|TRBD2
CASRGTSGVLPYEQYF
TGTGCCAGCAGGGGGACTAGCGGAGTTCTCCCCTACGAGCAGTACTTC
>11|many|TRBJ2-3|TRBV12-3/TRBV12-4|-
CASSYSNTQYF
TGTGCCAGCAGTTATAGTAATACGCAGTATTTT
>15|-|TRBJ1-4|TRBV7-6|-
CASSRWGGGYEKLFF
TGTGCCAGCAGCCGCTGGGGGGGCGGTTATGAAAAACTGTTTTTT
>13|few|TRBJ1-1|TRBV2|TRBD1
CASDGRGYTEAFF
TGTGCCAGCGACGGCAGGGGGTATACTGAAGCTTTCTTT
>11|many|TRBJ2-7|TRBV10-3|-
CAISEAYEQYF
TGTGCCATCAGTGAGGCATACGAGCAGTACTTC
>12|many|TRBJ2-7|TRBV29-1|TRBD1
CSAGTGSYEQYF
TGCAGCGCAGGGACAGGGAGTTACGAGCAGTACTTC
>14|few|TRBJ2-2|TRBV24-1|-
CATSDLELPGELFF
TGTGCCACCAGTGATTTGGAACTCCCCGGGGAGCTGTTTTTT